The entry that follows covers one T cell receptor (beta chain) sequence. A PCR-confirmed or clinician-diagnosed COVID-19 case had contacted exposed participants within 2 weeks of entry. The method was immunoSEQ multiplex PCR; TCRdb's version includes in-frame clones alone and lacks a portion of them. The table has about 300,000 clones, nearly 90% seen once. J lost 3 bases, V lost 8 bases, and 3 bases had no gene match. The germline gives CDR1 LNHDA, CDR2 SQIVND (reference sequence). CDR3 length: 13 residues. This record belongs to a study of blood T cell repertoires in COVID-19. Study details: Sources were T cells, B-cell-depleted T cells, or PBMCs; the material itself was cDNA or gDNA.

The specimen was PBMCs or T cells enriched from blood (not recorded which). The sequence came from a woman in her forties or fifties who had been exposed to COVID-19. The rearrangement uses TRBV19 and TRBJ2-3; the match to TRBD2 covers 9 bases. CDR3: CASGGLATDTQYF. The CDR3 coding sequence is TGTGCCAGTGGGGGACTAGCTACAGATACGCAGTATTTT.